What follows describes a single TCR beta chain. Deep was the level used in running the assay. The assay was immunoSEQ multiplex PCR, and TCRdb's table has in-frame clones only and misses some. The sample consists of roughly 2 million clones, around 95% of them appearing once. These data belong to a study of shared clonotypes between healthy human individuals. Study as a whole: Three CD4 naive, three CD4 memory, two CD8 naive and one CD8 memory plate were used per donor.

The CDR3 is made up of 13 amino acids. Trimming shortened V by 5 bases and J by 10 bases, and 17 bases separated the two germline ends. Germline CDR1 reads SGHNT; CDR2 reads YENEEA. Sequences were obtained from naive CD4+ T cells sorted from blood. Subset denoted: CD45RA+ positively selected. The TCR originated in a man between 18 and 29 years old in good health. V and J are TRBV11-3 and TRBJ2-5, with D possibly TRBD2 on 6 matching bases. CDR3 amino acids: CASSLGTLEGQYF. The DNA of the CDR3 is TGTGCCAGCAGCCTCGGGACTCTGGAAGGCCAGTACTTC. The entire variable domain, with the rest obtained from reference TRBV11-3 and TRBJ2-5, is as follows: EAGVVQSPRYKIIEKKQPVAFWCNPISGHNTLYWYLQNLGQGPELLIRYENEEAVDDSQLPKDRFSAERLKGVDSTLKIQPAELGDSAVYLCASSLGTLEGQYFGPGTRLLVL.